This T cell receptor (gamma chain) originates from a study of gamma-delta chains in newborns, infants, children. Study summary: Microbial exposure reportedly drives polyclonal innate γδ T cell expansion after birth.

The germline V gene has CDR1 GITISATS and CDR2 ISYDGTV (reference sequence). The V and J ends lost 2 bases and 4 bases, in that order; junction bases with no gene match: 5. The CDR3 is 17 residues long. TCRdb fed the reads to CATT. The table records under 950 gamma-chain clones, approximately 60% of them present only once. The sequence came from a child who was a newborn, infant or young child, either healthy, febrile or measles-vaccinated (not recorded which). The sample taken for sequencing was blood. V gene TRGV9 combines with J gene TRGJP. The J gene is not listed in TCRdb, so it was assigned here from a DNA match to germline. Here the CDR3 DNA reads TGTGCCTTGTGGGAGGCAGCACAAGAGTTGGGCAAAAAAATCAAGGTATTT. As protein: CALWEAAQELGKKIKVF.